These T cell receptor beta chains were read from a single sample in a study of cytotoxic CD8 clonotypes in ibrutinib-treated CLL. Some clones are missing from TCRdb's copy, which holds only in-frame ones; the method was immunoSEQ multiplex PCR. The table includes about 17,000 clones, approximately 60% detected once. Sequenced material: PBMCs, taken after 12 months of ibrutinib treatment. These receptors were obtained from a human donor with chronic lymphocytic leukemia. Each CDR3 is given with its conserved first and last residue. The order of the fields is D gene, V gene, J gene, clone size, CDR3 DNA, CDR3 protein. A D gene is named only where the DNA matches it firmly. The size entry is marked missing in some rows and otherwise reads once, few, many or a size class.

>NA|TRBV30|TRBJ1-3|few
TGTGCCTGGAGCGGTGGCTCTGGAAACACCATATATTTT
CAWSGGSGNTIYF
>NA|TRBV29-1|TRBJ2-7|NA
TGCAGCGTTGCGCAGACAACCTACGAGCAGTACTTC
CSVAQTTYEQYF
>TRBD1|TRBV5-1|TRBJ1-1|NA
TGCGCCAGCAGCTTGGAAGGCAGGGGGTTTACTGAAGCTTTCTTT
CASSLEGRGFTEAFF
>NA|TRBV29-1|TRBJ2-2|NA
TGCAGCGTTCGGCAGACCGGGGAGCTGTTTTTT
CSVRQTGELFF
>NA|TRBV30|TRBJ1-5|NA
TGTGCCTGGAGTGTCGAAAGCAATCAGCCCCAGCATTTT
CAWSVESNQPQHF
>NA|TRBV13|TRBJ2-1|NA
TGTGCCAGCAGCCCACGGGTCAGGGGCAGGTACAATGAGCAGTTCTTC
CASSPRVRGRYNEQFF
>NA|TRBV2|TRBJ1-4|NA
TGTGCCAGTACTACGGATGGGTCTAATGAAAAACTGTTTTTT
CASTTDGSNEKLFF
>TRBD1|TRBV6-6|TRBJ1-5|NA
TGTGCCAGCAGTTACGGGACAGGGGATCAGCCCCAGCATTTT
CASSYGTGDQPQHF
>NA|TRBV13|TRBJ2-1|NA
TGTGCCAGCAGCCCACGAGATAGGAACAATGAGCAGTTCTTC
CASSPRDRNNEQFF
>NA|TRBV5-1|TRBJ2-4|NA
TGCGCCAGCAGCTTGGCCGAAGCCAAAAACATTCAGTACTTC
CASSLAEAKNIQYF
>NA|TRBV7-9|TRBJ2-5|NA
TGTGCCAGCAGCTTCCCTGCCGGGGACTCGGGAGAGACCCAGTACTTC
CASSFPAGDSGETQYF
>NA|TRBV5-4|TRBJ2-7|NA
TGTGCCAGCAGCTTGGTGTCCAGCGACGAGCAGTACTTC
CASSLVSSDEQYF
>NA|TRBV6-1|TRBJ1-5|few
TGTGCCAGCAGGGGACGGGACAATCAGCCCCAGCATTTT
CASRGRDNQPQHF
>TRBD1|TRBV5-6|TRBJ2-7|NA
TGTGCCAGCAGCTTGGTCGGACAGGGCTCCTACGAGCAGTACTTC
CASSLVGQGSYEQYF
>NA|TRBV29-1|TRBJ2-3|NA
TGCAGCGTAGAAGAGAGCACAGATACGCAGTATTTT
CSVEESTDTQYF
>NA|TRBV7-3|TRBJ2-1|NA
TGTGCCAGCAGTTTAACAGGTAACTCCTACAATGAGCAGTTCTTC
CASSLTGNSYNEQFF
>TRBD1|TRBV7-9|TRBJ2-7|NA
TGTGCCAGCAGCTTAGCTGGGACAGGGGTCTACGAGCAGTACTTC
CASSLAGTGVYEQYF
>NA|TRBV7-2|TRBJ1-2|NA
TGTGCCAGCAGCTTAGCGCGCGGGAACTATGGCTACACCTTC
CASSLARGNYGYTF
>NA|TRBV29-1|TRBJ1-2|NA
TGCAGCGTTGACACCGACGGTTATGGCTACACCTTC
CSVDTDGYGYTF